The text below deals with one TCR beta chain. Its antigen is still unknown. No clone much larger than this one lies a single base away; base qualities are absent. This sample stems from a study of cytomegalovirus exposure and HLA in healthy donors (TCRdb year 2017). The study in broad terms: In an earlier analysis of some 610 of the donors, 276 Gb of sequence data and some 100 million unique TCR beta sequences from some 170 million T cells were reported. An early release that covered about 640 HLA-typed donors contained approximately 300 gigabases of sequencing data and about 84 million unique TCR sequences. Of the roughly 420 genotyped donors, 70% to 90% were placed in the genetic ancestry cluster associated with self-reported Caucasian donors. The study aimed to test whether signatures of past pathogen exposure could be identified by cataloging public T cell receptors. The T cell repertoires of 670 or so subjects were profiled by immunosequencing and related to cytomegalovirus serostatus. Along with the approximately 700-subject first cohort, a separate validation cohort of around 110 different subjects was used. To predict cytomegalovirus infection status, the study brought together high-throughput TCR immunosequencing, statistical association of individual TCRs with disease status, and machine learning. A later analysis re-examined previously published TCR beta repertoires from about 700 donors and added high-resolution HLA genotyping to investigate patterns of TCR occurrence. Rather than drawing on any new phenotypic data, the later analysis identified candidate immune exposures from TCR beta sequences and the way those sequences occurred across donors. In an earlier analysis of more than 550 of the donors, high-throughput TCR beta sequencing was used to judge whether each TCR beta V gene segment behaved as functional or pseudogenic. Alongside the repertoire data, information on donor age, sex, ethnicity and CMV serostatus was compiled. In a later genetic analysis, genome-wide SNP genotypes for about 65% of the roughly 670 donors were used, and that subset was treated as a discovery cohort. All discovery cohort repertoires had been generated using a single sequencing platform. Both class I and class II loci were covered by HLA typing, at four-digit resolution. Typing coverage differed by locus: A, B, C, DRB1 and DQB1 were typed in roughly 620-640 donors, DQA1 in about 500, DPA1 in over 600, and DPB1 in roughly 470. Because of strong linkage in the cohort, roughly five DR-DQ haplotypes were treated as single units for association and clustering. Among a few hundred genotyped donors of the cohort, an average of approximately 240,000 unique TCR beta nucleotide sequences were sequenced per donor, roughly 18% of them non-productive.

Results the study describes overall, beyond this receptor: Because HLA typing was unavailable for some donors at each locus, only the typed subset was used in association tests. It was suggested by the authors that the approach could potentially be generalized to other disease states and immunological phenotypes. A total of 150 to 200 TCR beta chains were listed by the study as associated with cytomegalovirus. Presence/absence analyses assumed roughly uniform sequencing depth across donors, an assumption that may not hold. Only TCR beta chains were sequenced in this cohort, and the absence of alpha or paired-chain data limited detectable features. Strong co-occurrence of HLA alleles, especially DR and DQ, made assigning TCR associations to individual alleles difficult. According to a later analysis, most CMV-associated TCR beta chains appeared to be HLA-restricted, and the HLA associations seemed to be driven largely by CMV exposure. In a later analysis, TCR association rates were found to vary across HLA loci, with the most associated TCRs seen for DRB1 alleles and the fewest for HLA-C alleles. In a later analysis, some 18,000 TCR beta sequences were associated with specific HLA alleles at a false discovery rate of 0.05. Correlated functional status among segregating V segments might reflect linkage disequilibrium, but an unknown experimental factor could not be ruled out. Most TCR sequences were observed very rarely across donors, whereas some public TCRs were present in many individuals. V-gene and J-gene trimming of TCR beta chains was associated with a missense DCLRE1C variant in a later genetic analysis, and the association was replicated in an independent cohort. A later analysis found that HLA-associated TCR beta chains were more clonally expanded and had lower generation probabilities than equally common non-associated chains. A group of highly shared sequence variants was considered likely to be a technical artifact of the sequencing pipeline. A later analysis reported that several top co-occurrence clusters appeared linked to parvovirus B19, influenza, CMV and Epstein-Barr virus. In vitro tests confirmed that a few of the cytomegalovirus-associated TCR beta chains recognize cytomegalovirus antigens. In both the original and validation cohorts, the classifier was reported to diagnose cytomegalovirus status with high specificity and sensitivity. A later genetic analysis reported fewer N-insertions in productive TCRs among donors in an Asian-associated ancestry cluster than the roughly 700-donor mean. Because counts were too low, 15 or so rarely observed V segments, including chromosome 9 orphons, were excluded from the earlier analysis of under 650 of the donors. A further reported finding was that TCR beta sequences accurately predicted the HLA-A and HLA-B alleles for most subjects in the first cohort. Immune exposure information for the cohort was limited to CMV serostatus. In an earlier analysis of some 640 of the donors, most TCR beta V segments were observed in productive rearrangements about 87% or about 30% of the time, broadly matching IMGT annotations.

The cohort was made up of 500 to 850 healthy bone marrow donors. At the time of sampling, every cohort member was nominally healthy, though immune exposures that went unrecorded were likely present. The donor was CMV seronegative and belonged to the group of 320 or so seronegative cohort members. A peripheral blood sample was collected from each donor, and TCR beta sequencing was performed on peripheral blood mononuclear cells. The Qiagen DNeasy Blood Extraction Kit was used to extract genomic DNA from the blood cell samples. Preparation of the library involved the immunoSEQ multiplex PCR assay. A mixture of 60 forward primers for TCR Vbeta segments and 13 reverse primers for TCR Jbeta segments was used in the multiplex PCR. A multiplex PCR assay on genomic DNA amplified the CDR3 region of rearranged TCR beta genes. On the Illumina HiSeq System, the amplified TCR beta libraries were sequenced as 87-base-pair reads. Per the authors' processing: In a later analysis, some 80 million unique TCR beta chains were counted across the approximately 640 repertoires, and roughly 11 million of these chains were shared by at least two donors. To remove PCR and sequencing errors, raw reads were error-corrected and collapsed into unique sequences using a nearest-neighbor algorithm that merged closely related sequences. V, D and J gene segments were assigned by aligning CDR3 sequences to IMGT reference sequences. Each retained sequence needed at least a six-nucleotide match to both a V gene segment and a J gene segment. Rearrangements were classified as productive when the CDR3 lacked stop codons and remained in frame with V and J, and all other rearrangements were classified as non-productive. Following IMGT convention, CDR3 was defined as the stretch from the second conserved V-encoded cysteine up to the conserved J-encoded phenylalanine. In an earlier analysis of around 640 of the donors, sequences lacking an unambiguous match to a single V gene segment were excluded. In an earlier analysis of some 590 of the donors, V segments were called functional above 56.7% productive rearrangements and were called segregating when the between-donor standard deviation exceeded 5%. A statistical classification framework was built for diagnosing cytomegalovirus status from the catalog of TCR beta chain sequences. A later analysis assigned V and J genes by comparing TCR nucleotide sequences with IMGT/GENE-DB human TR gene sequences. Using the TCRdist pipeline, a later analysis assigned CDR3 sequences along with most-parsimonious VDJ recombination scenarios. A later analysis defined each TCR beta chain by its CDR3 amino acid sequence plus V-gene family, and excluded reads lacking a unique V-gene family. A later analysis removed over 500 highly shared, low-generation-probability nucleotide sequences to deal with suspected cross-contamination and a sequencing artifact. A later analysis calculated a clonal expansion index for each public chain from normalized within-repertoire ranks of inferred template counts. A later analysis computed generation probabilities with a VDJ recombination model fitted to out-of-frame rearrangements, and checked the results against IGoR. Hypergeometric tests were used in a later analysis to score TCR-TCR, TCR-HLA and TCR-CMV co-occurrence, with a repertoire-size bias correction applied to the TCR pairs. In a later analysis, false discovery rates were estimated by permuting HLA or CMV assignments 20 times. In a later analysis, co-occurring TCRs were grouped with DBSCAN, and TCRdist sequence similarity was added when clustering was performed within HLA-allele-positive subsets. Repertoires with fewer than 30,000 or more than 120,000 public chains were left out of co-occurrence clustering, as were about five repertoires with anomalous nucleotide sharing. TCRdb holds this immuneACCESS table with in-frame rearrangements only. Some clones are missing; in checked studies, unresolved V genes explain under half, and the rest has no known cause. D and trimming come from the DNA, and the V and J calls and clone size come from that table. Recorded for this sample are 210,000 or so clones; over 75% of them occurred a single time. The ten largest clones take up around 0.45% of the sample.

Source material: PBMCs. The receptor was derived from a boy aged 5 to 17 in good health and CMV-seronegative.

The CDR3 in this case is CASSLAGAYNEQFF. The DNA reads TGTGCCAGCAGCTTAGCGGGGGCCTACAATGAGCAGTTCTTC. Recombination joined TRBV7-3 with TRBJ2-1; 7 central bases correspond to TRBD2. Ends trimmed: V by 2 bases, J by 2 bases; bases unmatched to a gene: 0. Spanning cysteine to phenylalanine, the CDR3 consists of 14 amino acids. Just CDR3 DNA is preserved here, 42 bases in frame from base 1. CDR1 and CDR2 are drawn from the germline V gene: SGHTA, FQGTGA.